This T cell receptor beta chain was sequenced for a study of CD8+ T cells in alopecia areata. This clone has a handful of counts. What it binds is not known. Punch biopsies of lesional scalp, plus peripheral blood, were taken from alopecia areata patients. The authors extracted RNA and reverse transcribed it into cDNA as the sequencing template. Generated by immunoSEQ multiplex PCR, the TCRdb table keeps only in-frame clones and is missing some. The sample carries 100,000 to 150,000 clones, almost 50% recorded once. The CDR3 spans 14 residues. The germline CDR1 and CDR2 sequences are SNHLY and FYNNEI. Trimming shortened V by 6 bases and J by 0 bases, and 9 bases separated the two germline ends. Study-level findings and limits: Higher clonality was seen in lesional scalp than in normal scalp, especially in alopecia totalis/universalis. Resident alphabeta T cells of normal skin are also sequenced in scalp samples.

Source: CD8+ T cells sorted from blood, taken at week 0. The chain links TRBV2 to TRBJ1-5; D gene ambiguous. The sequence came from a human donor with alopecia areata. This CDR3 is CASSDGYSNQPQHF. The DNA of the CDR3 is TGTGCCAGCAGCGACGGTTATAGCAATCAGCCCCAGCATTTT.